This T cell receptor (beta chain) is from a study of identical twins' blood T cells. This clonotype has a count of ten or more. Relative to the germline gene, one junction end is altered; a read error may explain this. Three pairs of healthy female monozygous twins were the donors. All three twin pairs grew up together with likely shared infections and vaccines. Study processing details: Per-library CDR3 reads ranged about 2 to 3.6 million; clonotypes, ~90,000 to ~550,000. Each CDR3 protein gets one entry after TCRdb re-called the 5' RACE reads with MiXCR. These V and J calls derive from TCRdb rather than the authors' analysis. The sample records about 370,000 distinct CDR3 sequences, approximately 30% being singletons. The source material was PBMCs. The clonotype originates from a woman between 18 and 50 years old in good health.

CDR3: CASSLDGGGGNQPQHF. Written as DNA, the CDR3 is TGTGCCAGTAGTTTAGATGGGGGAGGCGGCAATCAGCCCCAGCATTTT. The chain carries TRBV12-3 or TRBV12-4 and TRBJ1-5, with a tentative D call TRBD1 (5 bases). This CDR3 is 16 amino acids long.